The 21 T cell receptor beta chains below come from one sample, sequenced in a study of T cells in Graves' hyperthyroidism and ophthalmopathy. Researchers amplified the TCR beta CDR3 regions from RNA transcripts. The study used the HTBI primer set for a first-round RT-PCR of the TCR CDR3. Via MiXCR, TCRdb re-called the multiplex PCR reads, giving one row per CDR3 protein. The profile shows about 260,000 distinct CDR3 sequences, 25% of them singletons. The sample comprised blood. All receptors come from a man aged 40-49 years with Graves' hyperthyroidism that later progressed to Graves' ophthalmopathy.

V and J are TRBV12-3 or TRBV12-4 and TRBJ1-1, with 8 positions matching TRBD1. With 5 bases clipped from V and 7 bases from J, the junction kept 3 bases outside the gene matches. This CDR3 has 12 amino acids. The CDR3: CASSADRDEAFF. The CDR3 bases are TGTGCCAGCAGTGCGGACAGGGATGAAGCTTTCTTT.

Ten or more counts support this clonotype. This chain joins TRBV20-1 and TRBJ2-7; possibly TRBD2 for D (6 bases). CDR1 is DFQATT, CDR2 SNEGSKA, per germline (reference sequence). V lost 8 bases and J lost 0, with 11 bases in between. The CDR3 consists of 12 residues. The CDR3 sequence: CSYSSVSYEQYF. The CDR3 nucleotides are TGCAGTTATTCTAGCGTCTCCTACGAGCAGTACTTC.

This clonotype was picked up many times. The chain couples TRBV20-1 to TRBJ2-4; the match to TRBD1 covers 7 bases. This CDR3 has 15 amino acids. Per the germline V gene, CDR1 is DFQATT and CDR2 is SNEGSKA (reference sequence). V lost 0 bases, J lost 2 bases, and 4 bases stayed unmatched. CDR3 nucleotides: TGCAGTGCTAGAGACGCGACAGGGCCCAAAAACATTCAGTACTTC. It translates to CSARDATGPKNIQYF.

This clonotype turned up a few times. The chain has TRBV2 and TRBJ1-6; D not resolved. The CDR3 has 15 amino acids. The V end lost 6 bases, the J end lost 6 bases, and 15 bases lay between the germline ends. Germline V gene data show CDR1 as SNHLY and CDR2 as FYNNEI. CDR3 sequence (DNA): TGTGCCAGCAGCCTCACGGATCCTCCTAATTCACCCCTCCACTTT. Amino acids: CASSLTDPPNSPLHF.

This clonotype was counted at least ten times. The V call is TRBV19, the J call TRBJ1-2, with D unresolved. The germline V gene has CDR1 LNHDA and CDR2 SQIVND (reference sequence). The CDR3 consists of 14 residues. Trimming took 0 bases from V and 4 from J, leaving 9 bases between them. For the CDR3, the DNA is TGTGCCAGTAGTATAGAGGACGGAGCCTATGGCTACACCTTC. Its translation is CASSIEDGAYGYTF.

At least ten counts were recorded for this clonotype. CDR3 region: CATSRTGTYEQYF. The CDR3 DNA reads TGTGCCACCAGCCGGACAGGCACCTACGAGCAGTACTTC. V gene TRBV24-1 combines with J gene TRBJ2-7; 7 bases are shared with TRBD1. Germline CDR1 and CDR2: KGHDR and SFDVKD. Unmatched junction bases numbered 4, after V lost 7 bases and J lost 2 bases. The CDR3 covers 13 residues.

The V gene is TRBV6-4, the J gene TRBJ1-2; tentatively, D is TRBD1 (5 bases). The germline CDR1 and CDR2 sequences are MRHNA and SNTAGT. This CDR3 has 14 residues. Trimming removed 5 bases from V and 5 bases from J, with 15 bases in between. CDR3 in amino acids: CASSYEGSGYGYTF. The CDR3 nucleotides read TGTGCCAGCAGTTACGAGGGGAGTGGTTATGGCTACACCTTC.

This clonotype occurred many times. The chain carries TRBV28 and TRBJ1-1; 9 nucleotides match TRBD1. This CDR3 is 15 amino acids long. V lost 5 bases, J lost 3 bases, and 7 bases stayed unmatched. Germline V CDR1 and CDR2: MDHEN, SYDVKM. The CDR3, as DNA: TGTGCCAGCAGTCAAGGACAGGGGTTTTACACTGAAGCTTTCTTT. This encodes CASSQGQGFYTEAFF.

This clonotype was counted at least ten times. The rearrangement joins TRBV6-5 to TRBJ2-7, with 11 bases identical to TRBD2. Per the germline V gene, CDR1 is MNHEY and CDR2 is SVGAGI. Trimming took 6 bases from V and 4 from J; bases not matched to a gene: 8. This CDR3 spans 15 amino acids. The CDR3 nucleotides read TGTGCCAGCAGGCCCCTAGCGGGAGGTACTTACGAGCAGTACTTC. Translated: CASRPLAGGTYEQYF.

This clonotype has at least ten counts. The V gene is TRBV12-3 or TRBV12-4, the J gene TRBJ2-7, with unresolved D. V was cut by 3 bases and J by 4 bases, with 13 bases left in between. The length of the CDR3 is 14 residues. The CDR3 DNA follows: TGTGCCAGCAGTTTGAGTCACGCTTTTTACGAGCAGTACTTC. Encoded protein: CASSLSHAFYEQYF.

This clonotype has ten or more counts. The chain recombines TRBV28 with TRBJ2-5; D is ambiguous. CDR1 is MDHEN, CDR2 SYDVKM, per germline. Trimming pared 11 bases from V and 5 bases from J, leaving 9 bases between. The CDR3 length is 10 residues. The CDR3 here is CASGFETQYF. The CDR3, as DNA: TGTGCCTCCGGATTTGAGACCCAGTACTTC.

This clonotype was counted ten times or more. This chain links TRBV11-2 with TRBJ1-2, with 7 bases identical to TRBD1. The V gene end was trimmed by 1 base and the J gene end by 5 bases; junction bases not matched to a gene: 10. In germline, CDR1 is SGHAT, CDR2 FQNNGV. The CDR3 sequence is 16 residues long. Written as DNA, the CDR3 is TGTGCCAGCAGCTTAGTAGGTGGGGACAGTGGGTATGGCTACACCTTC. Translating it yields CASSLVGGDSGYGYTF.

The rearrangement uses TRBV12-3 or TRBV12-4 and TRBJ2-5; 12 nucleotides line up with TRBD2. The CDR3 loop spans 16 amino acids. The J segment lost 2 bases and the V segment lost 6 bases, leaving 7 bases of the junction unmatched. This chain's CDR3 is CASRRRTSGTQETQYF. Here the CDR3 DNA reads TGTGCCAGCAGAAGAAGGACTAGCGGGACGCAAGAGACCCAGTACTTC.

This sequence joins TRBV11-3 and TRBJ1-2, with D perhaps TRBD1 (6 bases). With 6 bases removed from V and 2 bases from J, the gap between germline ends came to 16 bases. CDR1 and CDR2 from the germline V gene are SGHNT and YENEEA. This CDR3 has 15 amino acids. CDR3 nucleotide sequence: TGTGCCAGCAGTTTACAGGGCTCGTCCAACTATGGCTACACCTTC. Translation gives CASSLQGSSNYGYTF.

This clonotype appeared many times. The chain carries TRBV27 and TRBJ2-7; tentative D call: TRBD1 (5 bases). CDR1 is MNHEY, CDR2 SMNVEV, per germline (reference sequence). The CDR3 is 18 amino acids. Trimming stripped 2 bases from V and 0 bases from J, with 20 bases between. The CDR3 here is CASSLRGRPSPGSYEQYF. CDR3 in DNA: TGTGCCAGCAGTTTAAGGGGCAGGCCCAGTCCTGGCTCCTACGAGCAGTACTTC.

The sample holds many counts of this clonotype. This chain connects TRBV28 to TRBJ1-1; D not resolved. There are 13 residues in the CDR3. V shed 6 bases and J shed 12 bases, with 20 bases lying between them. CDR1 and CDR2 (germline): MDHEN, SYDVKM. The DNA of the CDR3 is TGTGCCAGCAGCCCGTTTGTGGGCGCCTCGACTTTCTTT. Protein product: CASSPFVGASTFF. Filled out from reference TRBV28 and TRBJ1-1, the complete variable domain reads DVKVTQSSRYLVKRTGEKVFLECVQDMDHENMFWYRQDPGLGLRLIYFSYDVKMKEKGDIPEGYSVSREKKERFSLILESASTNQTSMYLCASSPFVGASTFFGQGTRLTVV.

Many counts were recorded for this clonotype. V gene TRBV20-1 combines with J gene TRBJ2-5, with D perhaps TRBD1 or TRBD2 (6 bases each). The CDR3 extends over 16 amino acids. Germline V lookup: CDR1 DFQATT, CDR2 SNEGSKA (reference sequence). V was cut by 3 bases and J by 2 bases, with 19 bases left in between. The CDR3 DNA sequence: TGCAGTGCTAGGGAGGGTAGGGGACATCAGCAAGAGACCCAGTACTTC. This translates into CSAREGRGHQQETQYF.

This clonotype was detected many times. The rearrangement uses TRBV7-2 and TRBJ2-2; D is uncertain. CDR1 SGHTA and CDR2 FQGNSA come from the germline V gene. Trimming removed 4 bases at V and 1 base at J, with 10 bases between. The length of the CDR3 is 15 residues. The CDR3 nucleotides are TGTGCCAGCAGCTCATCCAGGTTGAACACCGGGGAGCTGTTTTTT. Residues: CASSSSRLNTGELFF.

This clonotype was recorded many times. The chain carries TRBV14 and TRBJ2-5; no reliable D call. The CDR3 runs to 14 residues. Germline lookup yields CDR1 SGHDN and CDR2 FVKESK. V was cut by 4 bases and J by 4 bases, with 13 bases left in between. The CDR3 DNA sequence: TGTGCCAGCAGCCCGGGTAGTTGGGGAGAGACCCAGTACTTC. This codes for CASSPGSWGETQYF. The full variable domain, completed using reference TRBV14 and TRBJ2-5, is EAGVTQFPSHSVIEKGQTVTLRCDPISGHDNLYWYRRVMGKEIKFLLHFVKESKQDESGMPNNRFLAERTGGTYSTLKVQPAELEDSGVYFCASSPGSWGETQYFGPGTRLLVL.

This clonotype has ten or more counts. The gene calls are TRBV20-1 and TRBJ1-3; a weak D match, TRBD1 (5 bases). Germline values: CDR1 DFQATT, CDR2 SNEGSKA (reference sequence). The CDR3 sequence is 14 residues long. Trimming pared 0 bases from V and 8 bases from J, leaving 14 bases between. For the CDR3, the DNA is TGCAGTGCTAGAGACGGGAGAAGAGGGGACACCATATATTTT. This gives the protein CSARDGRRGDTIYF.

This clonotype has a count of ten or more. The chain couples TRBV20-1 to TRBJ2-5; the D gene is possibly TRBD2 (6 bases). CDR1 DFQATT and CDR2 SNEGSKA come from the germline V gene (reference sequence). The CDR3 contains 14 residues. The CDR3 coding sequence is TGCAGCATAGTGGGGGGACTCCACCAAGAGACCCAGTACTTC. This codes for CSIVGGLHQETQYF.